The 7 T cell receptor beta chains below were found in one sample sequenced in a study of cytomegalovirus exposure and HLA in healthy donors. This PCR relied on a set of 60 Vbeta primers and 13 Jbeta primers. TCRdb's table, derived via immunoSEQ multiplex PCR, lists solely in-frame clones and lacks some. The sample shows under 150,000 clones, under 90% of them seen only once. Sample: PBMCs. The receptors were sampled from a woman aged 40 to 50 in good health and CMV-seronegative.

The chain links TRBV6-6 to TRBJ2-1, with TRBD1 matching 7 bases. This CDR3 comprises 13 residues. V gave up 8 bases and J gave up 0 bases; unmatched junction bases: 1. Germline lookup yields CDR1 MNHNY and CDR2 SVGAGI (reference sequence). CDR3 DNA sequence: TGTGCCAGCCGGGACAGCTCCTACAATGAGCAGTTCTTC. This translates into CASRDSSYNEQFF.

CDR3 DNA: TGCGCCAGCAGTCGGGGTGAGGGAACCGGGGAGCTGTTTTTT. This gives the protein CASSRGEGTGELFF. The chain joins TRBV23-1 to TRBJ2-2; the D gene is possibly TRBD2 (5 bases). TRBV23-1 carries the ORF label, with uncertain function. There are 14 residues in the CDR3. The V gene lost 4 bases and the J gene lost 5 bases, with 11 bases spanning the gap.

V usage is TRBV5-1 and J usage is TRBJ1-1, with D perhaps matching TRBD1 (5 bases). The CDR3 totals 14 residues. V lost 0 bases and J lost 5, with 11 bases in between. Germline V gene lookup returns CDR1 SGHRS and CDR2 YFSETQ. This CDR3 reads CASSLGTRGTEAFF. The CDR3 nucleotides read TGCGCCAGCAGCTTGGGGACTCGGGGGACTGAAGCTTTCTTT.

The CDR3 reads CASSPWTSGRGNEQFF. CDR3 coding DNA: TGTGCCAGCAGCCCGTGGACTAGCGGGAGGGGTAATGAGCAGTTCTTC. V and J are TRBV11-1 and TRBJ2-1; TRBD2 matches 15 bases. The CDR3 runs to 16 residues. Losses at the gene ends were 5 bases for V and 7 bases for J; bases not matched to a gene: 6. CDR1 is SGHAT, CDR2 FQDESV, per germline (reference sequence).

The V and J genes are TRBV7-2 and TRBJ1-2, with D perhaps TRBD1 (6 bases). The CDR3 runs 15 residues. The germline V gene has CDR1 SGHTA and CDR2 FQGNSA. V was clipped by 7 bases and J by 0 bases, with 15 bases between them. CDR3 residues: CASTLGADANYGYTF. CDR3 nucleotides: TGTGCCAGCACCCTGGGGGCAGACGCTAACTATGGCTACACCTTC.

The chain has TRBV25-1 and TRBJ2-1; 9 positions match TRBD1. V shed 4 bases, J shed 7 bases, and the junction held 8 bases outside the gene matches. The CDR3 extends over 15 amino acids. Germline V gene lookup returns CDR1 MGHDK and CDR2 SYGVNS. CDR3: CASSAGQGRLNEQFF. CDR3 bases: TGTGCCAGCAGTGCGGGACAGGGTCGCTTAAATGAGCAGTTCTTC.

The V call is TRBV6-6, the J call TRBJ1-5, with TRBD1 identical over 7 bases. Trimming took 5 bases from V and 6 from J; bases not matched to a gene: 13. This CDR3 has 16 residues. CDR1 MNHNY and CDR2 SVGAGI come from the germline V gene (reference sequence). CDR3 loop: CASSPQTGQGLQPQHF. DNA of the CDR3: TGTGCCAGCAGTCCGCAGACAGGGCAGGGACTTCAGCCCCAGCATTTT.